This T cell receptor (beta chain) was observed in a study of blood T cell repertoires in COVID-19. Assay used: immunoSEQ multiplex PCR; TCRdb lists only in-frame clones, some missing. The sample contains hundreds of thousands of clones, more than 85% of which appear only once. CDR3 size: 14 residues. Trimming took 7 bases from V and 3 from J; bases not matched to a gene: 5. The V gene's germline CDR1 is MNHEY and CDR2 SVGAGI. J is TRBJ1-2 and V is TRBV6-5, with TRBD1 identical over 10 bases. The sequenced material came from peripheral blood. This receptor was taken from a man between 65 and 85 years old with acute or convalescent COVID-19. CDR3 coding DNA: TGTGCCAGCATGAGGGACAGGGGATACTATGGCTACACCTTC. Translation: CASMRDRGYYGYTF.